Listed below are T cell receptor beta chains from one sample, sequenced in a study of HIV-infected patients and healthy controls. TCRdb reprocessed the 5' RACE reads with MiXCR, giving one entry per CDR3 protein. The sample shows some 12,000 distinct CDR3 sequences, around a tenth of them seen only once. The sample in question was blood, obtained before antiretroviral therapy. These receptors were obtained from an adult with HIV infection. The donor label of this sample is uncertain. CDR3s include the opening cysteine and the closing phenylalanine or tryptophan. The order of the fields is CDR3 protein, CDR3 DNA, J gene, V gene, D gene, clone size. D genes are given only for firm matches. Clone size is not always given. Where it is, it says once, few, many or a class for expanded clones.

CATRRETSGNSGELFF	TGTGCCACACGGAGGGAGACTAGCGGGAATTCCGGGGAGCTGTTTTTT	TRBJ2-2	TRBV6-1	TRBD2	many
CATKGTSGANVLTF	TGCGCCACAAAGGGGACGTCTGGGGCCAACGTCCTGACTTTC	TRBJ2-6	TRBV5-1	NA	many
CSAWPRVGQPQHF	TGCAGTGCTTGGCCGAGGGTGGGCCAGCCCCAGCATTTT	TRBJ1-5	TRBV20-1	NA	medium-sized
CASSQPPSPPWDTQYF	TGCGCCAGCAGCCAACCCCCCAGTCCCCCCTGGGATACGCAGTATTTT	TRBJ2-3	TRBV4-1	NA	many
CASYSGVNTEAFF	TGTGCCAGCTATTCAGGCGTGAACACTGAAGCTTTCTTT	TRBJ1-1	TRBV6-5	NA	many
CASSPSPDRQAFF	TGTGCCAGCAGTCCCTCCCCAGACAGGCAGGCTTTCTTT	TRBJ1-1	TRBV12-3/TRBV12-4	NA	many
CASRGGLTEAFF	TGTGCCAGCAGAGGGGGGTTGACTGAAGCTTTCTTT	TRBJ1-1	TRBV6-2/TRBV6-3	NA	medium-sized
CALGQPYGYTF	TGTGCCCTTGGGCAGCCCTATGGCTACACCTTC	TRBJ1-2	TRBV2	NA	many
CASSVRHGGIYEQYF	TGCGCCAGCAGCGTACGACATGGGGGGATCTACGAGCAGTACTTC	TRBJ2-7	TRBV5-1	NA	NA
CSAPAGTAINQGYTF	TGCAGTGCCCCCGCGGGGACCGCTATAAATCAGGGCTACACCTTC	TRBJ1-2	TRBV20-1	NA	many
CASTQGEHSNQPQHF	TGTGCCAGTACCCAGGGGGAGCATAGCAATCAGCCCCAGCATTTT	TRBJ1-5	TRBV19	TRBD1	medium-sized
CASSVEGTGSYGYTF	TGTGCCAGCAGCGTAGAAGGGACAGGGTCCTATGGCTACACCTTC	TRBJ1-2	TRBV9	TRBD1	many
CASSPRTSGYEQYF	TGTGCCAGCAGCCCTCGGACTAGCGGCTACGAGCAGTACTTC	TRBJ2-7	TRBV9	TRBD2	large
CASSGEGGNQPQHF	TGTGCCAGCTCCGGGGAAGGGGGCAATCAGCCCCAGCATTTT	TRBJ1-5	TRBV6-6	NA	medium-sized
CASKTGAGEQYF	TGTGCCAGCAAGACAGGGGCAGGCGAGCAGTACTTC	TRBJ2-7	TRBV6-5	TRBD1	few
CASAASGLQETQYF	TGTGCCAGCGCGGCTAGCGGACTTCAAGAGACCCAGTACTTC	TRBJ2-5	TRBV2	TRBD2	many
CASMGQGVTDTQYF	TGTGCCAGCATGGGACAGGGGGTCACAGATACGCAGTATTTT	TRBJ2-3	TRBV2	TRBD1	medium-sized
CASSSPRDARVGELFF	TGTGCCAGCAGTTCCCCCCGGGACGCGAGGGTCGGGGAGCTGTTTTTT	TRBJ2-2	TRBV12-3/TRBV12-4	NA	many
CSARGRDTQYF	TGCAGTGCTCGGGGTCGGGATACGCAGTATTTT	TRBJ2-3	TRBV20-1	NA	many
CASNRGGPNTGELFF	TGTGCCAGCAATAGAGGGGGCCCGAACACCGGGGAGCTGTTTTTT	TRBJ2-2	TRBV2	TRBD1	many
CASSLDTTNQPQHF	TGTGCCAGCAGCCTTGACACTACCAATCAGCCCCAGCATTTT	TRBJ1-5	TRBV7-2	NA	NA
CSVVQTSGLSSYNEQFF	TGCAGCGTTGTGCAGACTAGCGGGCTTAGCTCCTACAATGAGCAGTTCTTC	TRBJ2-1	TRBV29-1	TRBD2	many
CASRLGHQNTEAFF	TGTGCCAGCAGGTTGGGGCACCAGAACACTGAAGCTTTCTTT	TRBJ1-1	TRBV7-9	NA	NA
CASSTRQGSSYEQYF	TGTGCCAGCAGTACCCGACAGGGGAGCTCCTACGAGCAGTACTTC	TRBJ2-7	TRBV27	TRBD1	many
CASAPGGKETQYF	TGTGCCAGCGCCCCAGGGGGCAAAGAGACCCAGTACTTC	TRBJ2-5	TRBV6-5	TRBD1	many
CASRQILPGLGNEQYF	TGTGCCAGCAGACAAATACTCCCGGGACTAGGAAACGAGCAGTACTTC	TRBJ2-7	TRBV6-5	TRBD2	NA
CSAGTPGQILNSNQPQHF	TGCAGTGCCGGAACACCGGGACAGATCCTGAATAGCAATCAGCCCCAGCATTTT	TRBJ1-5	TRBV20-1	TRBD1	many
CASSEERQGIPPLGTEAFF	TGTGCCAGCAGTGAAGAAAGACAGGGTATTCCACCTCTAGGCACTGAAGCTTTCTTT	TRBJ1-1	TRBV12-3/TRBV12-4	TRBD1	many
CASSQDWGGAGANVLTF	TGTGCCAGCAGCCAAGATTGGGGGGGCGCTGGGGCCAACGTCCTGACTTTC	TRBJ2-6	TRBV3-1	NA	many
CASSTPTGKVLNQPQHF	TGTGCCAGTAGTACCCCGACAGGGAAGGTACTAAATCAGCCCCAGCATTTT	TRBJ1-5	TRBV19	TRBD1	NA
CASSPRAFF	TGTGCCAGCAGCCCCCGAGCTTTCTTT	TRBJ1-1	TRBV6-4	NA	medium-sized
CASTRQGQPYEQYF	TGTGCCAGCACCCGACAGGGTCAACCCTACGAGCAGTACTTC	TRBJ2-7	TRBV25-1	TRBD1	many
CSASWGPPDTQYF	TGCAGTGCTAGTTGGGGACCTCCAGATACGCAGTATTTT	TRBJ2-3	TRBV20-1	NA	many
CASSQLLAGGVEQYF	TGTGCCAGCAGCCAATTACTAGCGGGAGGGGTCGAGCAGTACTTC	TRBJ2-7	TRBV3-1	TRBD2	few
CASMKPGTDTQYF	TGTGCCAGCATGAAGCCGGGCACAGATACGCAGTATTTT	TRBJ2-3	TRBV6-5	NA	once
CASGQGSNYGYTF	TGTGCTAGTGGCCAGGGGTCTAACTATGGCTACACCTTC	TRBJ1-2	TRBV12-5	NA	many
CASSIMASGANVLTF	TGTGCCAGTAGTATAATGGCCTCTGGGGCCAACGTCCTGACTTTC	TRBJ2-6	TRBV19	NA	many
CASSDEMGVAYEQYF	TGCGCCAGCAGTGATGAGATGGGGGTCGCCTACGAGCAGTACTTC	TRBJ2-7	TRBV10-1	NA	many
CASSLVADTQYF	TGTGCCAGCAGCTTAGTAGCAGATACGCAGTATTTT	TRBJ2-3	TRBV11-2	NA	many